Below, one T cell receptor beta chain is given with its context. CD8+ and CD4+ blood T cells underwent TCR beta sequencing. CD8+ and CD4+ T cells were negatively isolated; TEMRA cells were FACS-enriched. These data belong to a study of CD8 T cells in Susac syndrome. From germline, CDR1 is GTSNPN and CDR2 SVGIG (reference sequence). The CDR3 consists of 12 residues. The trim removed 8 bases at V and 7 bases at J, leaving 6 bases unmatched. Random hexamers were used to reverse transcribe the RNA input (about 0.5 to 1 ug). TCRdb recomputed calls from the immunoSEQ multiplex PCR reads with MiXCR, one row per CDR3 protein. This sample has roughly 190,000 distinct CDR3 sequences; 90% to 95% occur once, and the top ten carry 0.075% to 0.095%.

Sequencing was done on a sample of CD4+ T cells from PBMCs. The rearrangement joins TRBV30 to TRBJ1-4, with 8 bases matching TRBD1. The receptor comes from a human donor with Susac syndrome. In DNA, the CDR3 is TGTGCCGGTCAGGGGGCGCGTGAAAAACTGTTTTTT. It translates to CAGQGAREKLFF.